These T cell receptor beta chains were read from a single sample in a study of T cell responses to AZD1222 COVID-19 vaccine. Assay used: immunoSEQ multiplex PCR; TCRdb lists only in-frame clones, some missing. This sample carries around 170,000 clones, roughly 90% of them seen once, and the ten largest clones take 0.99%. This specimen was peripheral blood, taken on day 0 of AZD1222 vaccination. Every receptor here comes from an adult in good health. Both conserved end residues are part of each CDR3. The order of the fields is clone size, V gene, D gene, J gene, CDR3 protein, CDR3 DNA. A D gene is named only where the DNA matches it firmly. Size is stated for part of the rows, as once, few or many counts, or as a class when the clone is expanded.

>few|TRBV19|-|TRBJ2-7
CASSTHGTENYEQYF
TGTGCCAGTAGTACTCATGGGACGGAGAACTACGAGCAGTACTTC
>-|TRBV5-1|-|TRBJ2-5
CASSLGGAYQETQYF
TGCGCCAGCAGCTTGGGCGGGGCTTACCAAGAGACCCAGTACTTC
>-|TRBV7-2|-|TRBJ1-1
CASKRLGAGNTEAFF
TGTGCCAGCAAGCGGTTGGGGGCAGGGAACACTGAAGCTTTCTTT
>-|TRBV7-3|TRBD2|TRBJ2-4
CASSLVGGGRDIQYF
TGTGCCAGCAGCTTAGTTGGGGGAGGGAGGGACATTCAGTACTTC
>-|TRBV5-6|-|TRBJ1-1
CASSWGGGFTEAFF
TGTGCCAGCAGCTGGGGAGGGGGATTCACTGAAGCTTTCTTT
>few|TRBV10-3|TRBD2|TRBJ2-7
CAISEDLAATYEQYF
TGTGCCATCAGTGAGGATCTAGCGGCTACCTACGAGCAGTACTTC
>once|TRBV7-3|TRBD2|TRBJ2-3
CASSTSSGRPPDTQYF
TGTGCCAGCAGCACCTCTAGCGGGAGGCCGCCAGATACGCAGTATTTT
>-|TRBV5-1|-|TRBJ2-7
CASSFTGRPAYEQYF
TGCGCCAGCAGTTTTACAGGGCGTCCTGCCTACGAGCAGTACTTC
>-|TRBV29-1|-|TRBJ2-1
CSVAQGQSSYNEQFF
TGCAGCGTTGCCCAGGGGCAAAGCTCCTACAATGAGCAGTTCTTC
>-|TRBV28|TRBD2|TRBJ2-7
CASSLLAGGLLTSEQCF
TGTGCCAGCAGTTTACTCGCGGGAGGCTTACTAACGAGCGAGCAGTGCTTC